The 15 T cell receptor beta chains below all came from one sample that was sequenced in a study of T cells in Graves' hyperthyroidism and ophthalmopathy. Amplified regions were TCR beta CDR3 sequences from RNA transcripts. First-round RT-PCR of the TCR CDR3 relied on the HTBI primer set. TCRdb passed the multiplex PCR reads through MiXCR, listing each CDR3 protein once. The data contain roughly 380,000 distinct CDR3 sequences, around 18% of them singletons. Specimen: blood. These receptors all stem from a woman aged 40 to 50 with Graves' ophthalmopathy.

In this sample, this clonotype turned up many times. The V and J genes are TRBV6-2 or TRBV6-3 and TRBJ2-5; no reliable D call. This CDR3 contains 13 residues. Trimming pared 4 bases from V and 2 bases from J, leaving 8 bases between. In germline, CDR1 is MNHEY, CDR2 SVGEGT. The CDR3 nucleotides read TGTGCCAGCAGTTCACAGCGTCAAGAGACCCAGTACTTC. Its protein is CASSSQRQETQYF.

Ten or more counts support this clonotype. The CDR3: CASSRMTGSGNTIYF. CDR3 sequence (DNA): TGTGCCAGCAGTCGAATGACAGGGTCTGGAAACACCATATATTTT. This chain links TRBV12-3 or TRBV12-4 with TRBJ1-3; TRBD1 matches at 7 bases. CDR3 length equals 15 residues. V was clipped by 5 bases and J by 1 base; unmatched bases: 5.

This clonotype showed up many times. The J gene is TRBJ2-7, the V gene TRBV10-3, with D perhaps TRBD2 (6 bases). CDR3 length: 15 amino acids. Looked up from germline, CDR1 is ENHRY and CDR2 is SYGVKD. V was trimmed by 0 bases and J by 2 bases, leaving 11 bases between them. CDR3 DNA sequence: TGTGCCATCAGTGAGTCGGGGGGTATACCCTACGAGCAGTACTTC. Amino acids: CAISESGGIPYEQYF.

This clonotype was recorded many times. The chain recombines TRBV20-1 with TRBJ1-5; no firm D call. The CDR3 has 13 residues. Looked up from germline, CDR1 is DFQATT and CDR2 is SNEGSKA (reference sequence). V lost 7 bases to trimming and J lost 3 bases, with 13 bases between them. DNA of the CDR3: TGCAGTGGGGCAGCCGCTTCCAATCAGCCCCAGCATTTT. Its protein product is CSGAAASNQPQHF.

This clonotype was seen repeatedly, ten times or more. The chain is built from TRBV12-3 or TRBV12-4 and TRBJ2-3; 7 nucleotides align to TRBD1. CDR3 length: 17 residues. Trimming cost V 4 bases and J 2 bases; bases outside gene matches: 12. CDR3 DNA: TGTGCCAGCAGTTCGGGGAAGACAGGGAAAAACACAGATACGCAGTATTTT. This gives the protein CASSSGKTGKNTDTQYF.

This clonotype has ten or more counts. The rearrangement joins TRBV6-5 to TRBJ2-2; 9 nucleotides align to TRBD1. This CDR3 spans 16 amino acids. Germline V gene sequence: CDR1 MNHEY, CDR2 SVGAGI. Trimming removed 2 bases from V and 5 bases from J; junction bases left unmatched: 6. The CDR3 spells CASSYAGTGRTGELFF. In DNA form, the CDR3 reads TGTGCCAGCAGTTACGCGGGGACAGGGAGGACCGGGGAGCTGTTTTTT.

The CDR3: CASRILDGNSEAFF. The CDR3 region has the DNA TGTGCCAGCAGAATACTGGATGGTAACTCTGAAGCTTTCTTT. The chain is built from TRBV6-5 and TRBJ1-1; D is undetermined. The V end lost 6 bases, the J end lost 6 bases, and 17 bases lay between the germline ends. The length of the CDR3 is 14 residues. Germline CDR1 MNHEY, CDR2 SVGAGI.

This clonotype was recorded many times. V usage is TRBV20-1 and J usage is TRBJ2-5, with 8 nucleotides matching TRBD2. Looked up from germline, CDR1 is DFQATT and CDR2 is SNEGSKA (reference sequence). The CDR3 is made up of 14 amino acids. Trimming at V came to 3 bases and at J to 5 bases, leaving 8 bases not matched to a gene. CDR3 nucleotide sequence: TGCAGTGCTAGGAGCGGGAGTTTTTTTGAGACCCAGTACTTC. The encoded protein is CSARSGSFFETQYF.

The chain carries TRBV5-4 and TRBJ1-1, with D possibly matching TRBD1 (6 bases). Trimming pared 4 bases from V and 0 bases from J, leaving 13 bases between. The CDR3 runs to 15 residues. Germline CDR1 is SGHNT and CDR2 is YYREEE (reference sequence). The DNA for the CDR3 is TGTGCCAGCAGCCAGGACAGAAAATTGAACACTGAAGCTTTCTTT. As protein: CASSQDRKLNTEAFF.

This clonotype was found many times. The chain combines TRBV2 with TRBJ2-3; no firm D call. Germline CDR1 and CDR2: SNHLY and FYNNEI. The ends were cut back, 3 bases at V and 0 bases at J, with 7 bases in the middle. The CDR3 has 14 amino acids. CDR3 sequence reads: CASSDVTSTDTQYF. In DNA form, the CDR3 reads TGTGCCAGCAGTGACGTGACCAGCACAGATACGCAGTATTTT.

This clonotype was picked up many times. The chain uses TRBV6-5 and TRBJ2-2; a possible D gene is TRBD2 (6 bases). Trimming shortened V by 4 bases and J by 1 base, and 10 bases separated the two germline ends. The CDR3 has 15 residues. CDR1 and CDR2 (germline): MNHEY, SVGAGI. The CDR3 is CASSSGLKNTGELFF. The CDR3 DNA follows: TGTGCCAGCAGTTCCGGACTAAAGAACACCGGGGAGCTGTTTTTT.

This clonotype was counted many times. The J gene is TRBJ2-2, the V gene TRBV24-1; D remains unclear. The germline V gene encodes CDR1 KGHDR and CDR2 SFDVKD. Trimming removed 1 base at V and 3 bases at J, with 5 bases between. The CDR3 has 14 amino acids. CDR3 nucleotides: TGTGCCACCAGTGATTTAGGGTACACCGGGGAGCTGTTTTTT. The encoded protein is CATSDLGYTGELFF.

This clonotype was seen ten or more times. DNA for the CDR3: TGTGCCAGCAGCTTGGGGGGGCGCGTCACCGGGGAGCTGTTTTTT. Amino acid sequence: CASSLGGRVTGELFF. The chain uses TRBV11-2 and TRBJ2-2; tentative D call: TRBD2 (7 bases). Germline V gene data show CDR1 as SGHAT and CDR2 as FQNNGV. The CDR3 consists of 15 residues. V was clipped by 3 bases and J by 4 bases, with 12 bases between them. The full variable domain, in which reference TRBV11-2 and TRBJ2-2 provide the parts outside the CDR3, is EAGVAQSPRYKIIEKRQSVAFWCNPISGHATLYWYQQILGQGPKLLIQFQNNGVVDDSQLPKDRFSAERLKGVDSTLKIQPAKLEDSAVYLCASSLGGRVTGELFFGEGSRLTVL.

This clonotype was recorded many times. The chain couples TRBV28 to TRBJ2-7; D is uncertain. Germline V lookup: CDR1 MDHEN, CDR2 SYDVKM. Trimming removed 1 base from V and 6 bases from J, with 10 bases in between. The CDR3 is 13 amino acids. Here the CDR3 reads CASSLYLTGEQYF. The CDR3 DNA follows: TGTGCCAGCAGTTTATATCTAACGGGCGAGCAGTACTTC.

This clonotype was detected ten times or more. The gene calls are TRBV7-3 and TRBJ1-5; D is uncertain. The CDR3 totals 16 residues. The germline gives CDR1 SGHTA, CDR2 FQGTGA. Trimming stripped 5 bases from V and 5 bases from J, with 19 bases between. The DNA for the CDR3 is TGTGCCAGCAGCCCAGGTCCGGTCCGGATGGATCAGCCCCAGCATTTT. Protein product: CASSPGPVRMDQPQHF.